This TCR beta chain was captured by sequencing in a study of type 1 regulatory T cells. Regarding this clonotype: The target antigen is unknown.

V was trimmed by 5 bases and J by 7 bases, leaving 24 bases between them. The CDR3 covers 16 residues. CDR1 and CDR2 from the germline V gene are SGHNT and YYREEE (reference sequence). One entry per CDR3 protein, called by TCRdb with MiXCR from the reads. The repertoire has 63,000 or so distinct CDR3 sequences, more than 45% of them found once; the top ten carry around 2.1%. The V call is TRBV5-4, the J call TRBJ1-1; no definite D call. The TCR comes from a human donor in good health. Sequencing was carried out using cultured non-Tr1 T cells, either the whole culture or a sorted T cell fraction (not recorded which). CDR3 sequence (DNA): TGTGCCAGCAGTTACTCGCCTGCCAGCCACCGGAATGAAGCTTTCTTT. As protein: CASSYSPASHRNEAFF.